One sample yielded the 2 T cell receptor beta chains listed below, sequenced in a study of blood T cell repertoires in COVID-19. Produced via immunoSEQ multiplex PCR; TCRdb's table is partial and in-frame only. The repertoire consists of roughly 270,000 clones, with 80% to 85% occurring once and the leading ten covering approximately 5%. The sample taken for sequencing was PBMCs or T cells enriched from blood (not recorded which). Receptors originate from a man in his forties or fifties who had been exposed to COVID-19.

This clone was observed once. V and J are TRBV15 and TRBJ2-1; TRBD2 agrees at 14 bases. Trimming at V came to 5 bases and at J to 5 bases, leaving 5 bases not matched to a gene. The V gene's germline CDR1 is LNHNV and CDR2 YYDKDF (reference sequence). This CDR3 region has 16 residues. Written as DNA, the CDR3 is TGTGCCACCAGCGGAGGACTAGCGGGAGGTGACAATGAGCAGTTCTTC. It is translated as CATSGGLAGGDNEQFF. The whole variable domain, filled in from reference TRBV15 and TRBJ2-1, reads DAMVIQNPRYQVTQFGKPVTLSCSQTLNHNVMYWYQQKSSQAPKLLFHYYDKDFNNEADTPDNFQSRRPNTSFCFLDIRSPGLGDTAMYLCATSGGLAGGDNEQFFGPGTRLTVL.

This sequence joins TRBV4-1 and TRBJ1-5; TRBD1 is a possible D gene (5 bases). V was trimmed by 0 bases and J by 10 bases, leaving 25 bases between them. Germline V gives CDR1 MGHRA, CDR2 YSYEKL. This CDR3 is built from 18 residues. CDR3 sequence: CASSQDQFAGGNLKPQHF. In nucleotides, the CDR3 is TGCGCCAGCAGCCAAGATCAATTTGCGGGGGGAAATCTGAAACCCCAGCATTTT.